Below are 32 T cell receptor beta chains sequenced from a single sample in a study of beta chain features in type 1 diabetes. The whole isolated RNA underwent reverse transcription, so sequencing captured expressed TCRB transcripts. This table comes from immunoSEQ multiplex PCR, and its TCRdb copy is limited to in-frame clones, with some not included. Of some 150,000 clones in the sample, around 8.7% are singletons; the top ten hold 0.68%. The sample consisted of central memory CD4+ T cells from blood. The receptors were sampled from a man aged 18 to 35 in good health.

This clone has just a few counts. The chain uses TRBV2 and TRBJ1-3, with D perhaps TRBD1 (6 bases). Per germline, CDR1 SNHLY and CDR2 FYNNEI. The germline V and J ends were trimmed by 6 bases and 4 bases, with 16 bases remaining between them. The CDR3 sequence is 15 residues long. The CDR3, as DNA: TGTGCCAGCAGGGTAGACGGGACACCAGGAAACACCATATATTTT. Translation: CASRVDGTPGNTIYF.

The table lists this clone with a few counts. The chain couples TRBV28 to TRBJ1-5; D perhaps matches TRBD1 (6 bases). This CDR3 spans 15 amino acids. V was cut by 6 bases and J by 0 bases, with 12 bases left in between. Germline loops: CDR1 MDHEN, CDR2 SYDVKM. The CDR3 bases are TGTGCCAGCAGCCGCGGACAGATTAGCAATCAGCCCCAGCATTTT. This encodes CASSRGQISNQPQHF.

The table lists this clone with many counts. The J gene is TRBJ2-1, the V gene TRBV27; tentatively, D is TRBD1 (6 bases). V gave up 2 bases and J gave up 9 bases, with 14 bases separating them. Germline V CDR1 and CDR2: MNHEY, SMNVEV (reference sequence). This CDR3 region has 14 residues. The DNA for the CDR3 is TGTGCCAGCAGTTTAGAGGCAGTCAGGGGTGAGCAGTTCTTC. It codes for CASSLEAVRGEQFF.

This clone was picked up a small number of times. One end of the junction does not line up with germline, which may come from a read error. CDR3 protein: CASSLVHRETQYF. The CDR3 coding sequence is TGTGCCAGCAGCTTGGTGCATCGGGAGACCCAGTACTTC. The chain is built from TRBV5-1 and TRBJ2-5; D unclear. The CDR3 covers 13 residues. Germline assignment: CDR1 SGHRS and CDR2 YFSETQ.

A few counts support this clone. The chain recombines TRBV7-2 with TRBJ1-2; 8 bases agree with TRBD1. The ends lost 3 bases at V and 1 base at J; junction bases unmatched: 4. Germline V CDR1 and CDR2: SGHTA, FQGNSA. This CDR3 contains 15 residues. Written as DNA, the CDR3 is TGTGCCAGCAGCTTCGGACAGGGAATTAACTATGGCTACACCTTC. Translating gives CASSFGQGINYGYTF.

This clone showed up just a few times. The rearrangement joins TRBV7-8 to TRBJ2-3, with 7 nucleotides matching TRBD2. The CDR3 totals 13 residues. Per the germline V gene, CDR1 is SGHVS and CDR2 is FQNEAQ. The V gene end was trimmed by 6 bases and the J gene end by 4 bases; junction bases not matched to a gene: 4. The chain's CDR3 is CASRPTSADTQYF. As DNA, the CDR3 is TGTGCCAGCAGACCTACTAGCGCAGATACGCAGTATTTT.

This clone was seen only a few times. This chain uses TRBV7-2 with TRBJ2-1, with 10 bases matching TRBD2. Germline-derived CDR1 and CDR2 are SGHTA and FQGNSA. With V trimmed by 3 bases and J by 9 bases, 5 bases remained unmatched. The CDR3 contains 14 residues. The CDR3, as DNA: TGTGCCAGCAGCTTGACTAGCGGGCCTGGTGAGCAGTTCTTC. It encodes CASSLTSGPGEQFF. The full variable domain, rest sourced from reference TRBV7-2 and TRBJ2-1, is GAGVSQSPSNKVTEKGKDVELRCDPISGHTALYWYRQSLGQGLEFLIYFQGNSAPDKSGLPSDRFSAERTGGSVSTLTIQRTQQEDSAVYLCASSLTSGPGEQFFGPGTRLTVL.

The table lists this clone with a few counts. The chain links TRBV4-1 to TRBJ2-3, with a possible D match to TRBD1 (5 bases). V lost 0 bases and J 1 base, leaving 14 bases between the germline ends. The CDR3 consists of 17 residues. CDR1 MGHRA and CDR2 YSYEKL come from the germline V gene. Here the CDR3 reads CASSQDQQGSGTDTQYF. The CDR3 DNA follows: TGCGCCAGCAGCCAAGATCAGCAGGGATCAGGCACAGATACGCAGTATTTT.

This clone was counted only a few times. The chain combines TRBV2 with TRBJ2-3, with D unresolved. Trimming removed 6 bases from V and 0 bases from J, with 7 bases in between. CDR1 is SNHLY, CDR2 FYNNEI, per germline. The CDR3 is 13 amino acids. CDR3 sequence reads: CASRSLSTDTQYF. The CDR3 DNA is TGTGCCAGCAGGAGTCTTAGCACAGATACGCAGTATTTT.

The V and J genes are TRBV5-1 and TRBJ2-1, with D perhaps TRBD1 (6 bases). The CDR3 totals 15 residues. The ends were cut back, 7 bases at V and 1 base at J, with 15 bases in the middle. Germline-derived CDR1 and CDR2 are SGHRS and YFSETQ. The CDR3 loop is CASYSGTPSYNEQFF. The CDR3 nucleotides read TGCGCCAGCTACTCCGGGACACCATCCTACAATGAGCAGTTCTTC.

This clone was detected only a few times. The gene calls are TRBV7-2 and TRBJ2-3; the match to TRBD2 covers 7 bases. Trimming at V came to 1 base and at J to 3 bases, leaving 7 bases not matched to a gene. CDR1 and CDR2 from the germline V gene are SGHTA and FQGNSA. CDR3 length: 16 residues. The CDR3 sequence: CASSLVRGGGTDTQYF. CDR3 in DNA: TGTGCCAGCAGCTTAGTTAGGGGCGGGGGAACAGATACGCAGTATTTT.

This clone was detected ten times or more. Here the CDR3 DNA reads TGTGCCATCACAGGGGAGAACACTGAAGCTTTCTTT. Its translation: CAITGENTEAFF. The gene calls are TRBV10-3 and TRBJ1-1, with TRBD1 as a possible D gene (6 bases). The CDR3 runs to 12 residues. The V and J ends lost 7 bases and 1 base respectively, with 7 bases between them. Germline V gives CDR1 ENHRY, CDR2 SYGVKD.

Notes on this clone: Other DNA sequences from this sample encode an identical CDR3 as well. V is TRBV5-1 and J is TRBJ1-1; perhaps TRBD1 as D (5 bases). Germline V gene data show CDR1 as SGHRS and CDR2 as YFSETQ. The CDR3 sequence is 15 residues long. V shed 0 bases and J shed 0 bases, with 9 bases lying between them. CDR3 loop: CASSLGGRVNTEAFF. The CDR3, as DNA: TGCGCCAGCAGCTTGGGAGGCAGGGTGAACACTGAAGCTTTCTTT. Looking up the rest from reference TRBV5-1 and TRBJ1-1 gives the full variable domain: KAGVTQTPRYLIKTRGQQVTLSCSPISGHRSVSWYQQTPGQGLQFLFEYFSETQRNKGNFPGRFSGRQFSNSRSEMNVSTLELGDSALYLCASSLGGRVNTEAFFGQGTRLTVV.

The chain is built from TRBV7-2 and TRBJ1-3; D unresolved. The V end was cut by 6 bases, the J end by 0 bases, with 12 bases between. Germline loops: CDR1 SGHTA, CDR2 FQGNSA. The CDR3 is 15 residues long. DNA of the CDR3: TGTGCCAGCAGTCATACAAAAAGCTCTGGAAACACCATATATTTT. Protein: CASSHTKSSGNTIYF.

This clone was detected a few times. The chain carries TRBV7-8 and TRBJ2-7, with 10 bases fitting TRBD2. Germline CDR1 is SGHVS and CDR2 is FQNEAQ. The CDR3 totals 15 residues. Trimming cost V 6 bases and J 1 base; bases outside gene matches: 6. The CDR3 bases are TGTGCCAGCAGGCCGGGACTAGCGCTTTCCTACGAGCAGTACTTC. Its protein product is CASRPGLALSYEQYF.

This clone was seen a handful of times. CDR3 sequence: CASRGPATDLHGYTF. CDR3 nucleotides: TGTGCCAGCAGGGGCCCCGCGACAGATCTTCATGGCTACACCTTC. This sequence joins TRBV5-4 and TRBJ1-2, with D tentatively TRBD1 (5 bases). CDR1 and CDR2 from the germline V gene are SGHNT and YYREEE (reference sequence). V lost 5 bases and J 6 bases, leaving 20 bases between the germline ends. CDR3 length equals 15 residues.

This clone was counted a few times. The chain recombines TRBV2 with TRBJ1-2; D unresolved. Per germline, CDR1 SNHLY and CDR2 FYNNEI. The germline V and J ends were trimmed by 7 bases and 1 base, with 7 bases remaining between them. This CDR3 has 12 residues. The DNA for the CDR3 is TGTGCCAGCATCCGGGGTAACTATGGCTACACCTTC. Translated: CASIRGNYGYTF.

The rearrangement links TRBV6-6 to TRBJ1-3, with unresolved D. CDR1 is MNHNY, CDR2 SVGAGI, per germline (reference sequence). Trimming left V 5 bases short and J 4 bases short, with 9 bases between. The CDR3 is 13 amino acids. CDR3 protein: CASSTTRGNTIYF. DNA for the CDR3: TGTGCCAGCAGTACTACGCGGGGAAACACCATATATTTT.

This sequence joins TRBV7-3 and TRBJ2-5, with 8 positions matching TRBD1. This CDR3 region has 15 residues. The V segment lost 1 base and the J segment 3 bases; nucleotides outside the gene matches: 4. Germline V lookup: CDR1 SGHTA, CDR2 FQGTGA. In nucleotides, the CDR3 is TGTGCCAGCAGCTTAATGGGGGGACAGGAAGAGACCCAGTACTTC. Protein product: CASSLMGGQEETQYF.

The chain joins TRBV18 to TRBJ1-3; no clear D. The CDR3 consists of 12 residues. Germline lookup yields CDR1 KGHSH and CDR2 LQKENI. The ends were cut back, 3 bases at V and 9 bases at J, with 9 bases in the middle. The CDR3: CASSPDMPTIYF. CDR3 nucleotides: TGTGCCAGCTCACCCGACATGCCCACCATATATTTT.

CDR3 amino acids: CASSLGQANTEAFF. As DNA, the CDR3 is TGTGCCAGCAGCTTAGGTCAGGCGAACACTGAAGCTTTCTTT. V and J are TRBV7-9 and TRBJ1-1; D ambiguous. V was pared by 1 base and J by 1 base, with 7 bases between. CDR1 is SEHNR, CDR2 FQNEAQ, per germline (reference sequence). This CDR3 spans 14 amino acids.

J is TRBJ1-2 and V is TRBV7-2, with D perhaps matching TRBD1 (6 bases). Deletions cut 7 bases from V and 6 bases from J, with 15 bases between. Per the germline V gene, CDR1 is SGHTA and CDR2 is FQGNSA. There are 13 residues in the CDR3. CDR3 amino acids: CASTLGGAHGYTF. DNA of the CDR3: TGTGCCAGCACCCTTGGGGGGGCGCATGGCTACACCTTC.

The table lists this clone with a few counts. V usage is TRBV2 and J usage is TRBJ2-1; D is possibly TRBD1 (5 bases). Trimming shortened V by 5 bases and J by 0 bases, and 14 bases separated the two germline ends. The CDR3 is 16 amino acids. From germline, CDR1 is SNHLY and CDR2 FYNNEI. CDR3 in amino acids: CASSPRTLSSYNEQFF. CDR3 coding DNA: TGTGCCAGCAGTCCCCGGACACTCAGCTCCTACAATGAGCAGTTCTTC.

A word on this clone: A much bigger clone sits one base away, suggesting this may be a read error. The rearrangement joins TRBV7-9 to TRBJ2-7; perhaps TRBD1 as D (6 bases). This CDR3 spans 13 amino acids. Trimming cost V 5 bases and J 3 bases, with 11 bases left between them. The germline gives CDR1 SEHNR, CDR2 FQNEAQ (reference sequence). CDR3: CASSLGQFYEQYF. The CDR3 nucleotides read TGTGCCAGCAGCCTAGGACAGTTCTACGAGCAGTACTTC.

This clone was detected only a few times. V is TRBV6-1 and J is TRBJ1-3; 8 positions agree with TRBD1. V lost 5 bases to trimming and J lost 2 bases; unmatched junction nucleotides: 5. The V gene's germline CDR1 is MNHNS and CDR2 SASEGT. There are 15 residues in the CDR3. The CDR3 region is CASSSGQGTGNTIYF. CDR3 in DNA: TGTGCCAGCAGTTCCGGACAGGGTACTGGAAACACCATATATTTT.

A few counts support this clone. The chain is built from TRBV9 and TRBJ2-3; TRBD2 agrees at 12 bases. This CDR3 is built from 18 residues. The germline gives CDR1 SGDLS, CDR2 YYNGEE. J was trimmed by 2 bases and V by 0 bases; bases with no gene match: 7. CDR3 bases: TGTGCCAGCAGCGTAGGACTAGCGGGGGTCTCGAACACAGATACGCAGTATTTT. Translating gives CASSVGLAGVSNTDTQYF.

This clone has only a few counts. V is TRBV18 and J is TRBJ1-6; 8 bases are a match to TRBD1. The germline V gene encodes CDR1 KGHSH and CDR2 LQKENI. The CDR3 totals 14 residues. Trimming cost V 3 bases and J 8 bases; bases outside gene matches: 3. CDR3 nucleotides: TGTGCCAGCTCACCGACAGGGGTGGATTCACCCCTCCACTTT. Protein product: CASSPTGVDSPLHF.

This clone was observed a few times. The V and J genes are TRBV10-3 and TRBJ1-5; 7 bases match TRBD1. The CDR3 loop spans 16 amino acids. CDR1 and CDR2 (germline): ENHRY, SYGVKD. Trimming removed 4 bases from V and 2 bases from J; junction bases left unmatched: 8. The CDR3, as DNA: TGTGCCATCAGTGCCGCTGAGGGGGCTGGCAATCAGCCCCAGCATTTT. This codes for CAISAAEGAGNQPQHF.

This clone was seen more than once but under ten times. CDR3 sequence: CASSPTGGGGYTF. The DNA for the CDR3 is TGTGCCAGCAGCCCTACGGGGGGGGGCGGCTACACCTTC. J is TRBJ1-2 and V is TRBV11-2, with a possible D match to TRBD1 (6 bases). With 5 bases removed from V and 8 bases from J, the gap between germline ends came to 15 bases. The CDR3 has 13 amino acids. Germline CDR1 and CDR2: SGHAT and FQNNGV.

The chain couples TRBV5-1 to TRBJ2-3; TRBD1 matches 8 bases. Trimming at V came to 4 bases and at J to 5 bases, leaving 12 bases not matched to a gene. This CDR3 has 16 residues. From germline, CDR1 is SGHRS and CDR2 YFSETQ. As DNA, the CDR3 is TGCGCCAGCAGCACCCCACCGGGACAGGCCCAAGATACGCAGTATTTT. Encoded protein: CASSTPPGQAQDTQYF. Combining the CDR3 with reference TRBV5-1 and TRBJ2-3 gives the whole variable domain KAGVTQTPRYLIKTRGQQVTLSCSPISGHRSVSWYQQTPGQGLQFLFEYFSETQRNKGNFPGRFSGRQFSNSRSEMNVSTLELGDSALYLCASSTPPGQAQDTQYFGPGTRLTVL.

The J gene is TRBJ2-4, the V gene TRBV7-2; 12 positions match TRBD2. Trimming took 5 bases from V and 3 from J; bases not matched to a gene: 8. The CDR3 has 17 amino acids. Germline assignment: CDR1 SGHTA and CDR2 FQGNSA. CDR3 sequence (DNA): TGTGCCAGCAGCCCCCTAGCGGGGGGGAATAACAAAAACATTCAGTACTTC. Its protein is CASSPLAGGNNKNIQYF.

In its sample, this clone was seen many times. The chain recombines TRBV30 with TRBJ2-6; tentative D call: TRBD2 (5 bases). Germline CDR1 reads GTSNPN; CDR2 reads SVGIG (reference sequence). This CDR3 is 14 amino acids long. Trimming stripped 7 bases from V and 1 base from J, with 11 bases between. DNA for the CDR3: TGTGCCTTGGATCGGGATTCTGGGGCCAACGTCCTGACTTTC. This codes for CALDRDSGANVLTF. The entire variable domain, with the rest obtained from reference TRBV30 and TRBJ2-6, is as follows: SQTIHQWPATLVQPVGSPLSLECTVEGTSNPNLYWYRQAAGRGLQLLFYSVGIGQISSEVPQNLSASRPQDRQFILSSKKLLLSDSGFYLCALDRDSGANVLTFGAGSRLTVL.